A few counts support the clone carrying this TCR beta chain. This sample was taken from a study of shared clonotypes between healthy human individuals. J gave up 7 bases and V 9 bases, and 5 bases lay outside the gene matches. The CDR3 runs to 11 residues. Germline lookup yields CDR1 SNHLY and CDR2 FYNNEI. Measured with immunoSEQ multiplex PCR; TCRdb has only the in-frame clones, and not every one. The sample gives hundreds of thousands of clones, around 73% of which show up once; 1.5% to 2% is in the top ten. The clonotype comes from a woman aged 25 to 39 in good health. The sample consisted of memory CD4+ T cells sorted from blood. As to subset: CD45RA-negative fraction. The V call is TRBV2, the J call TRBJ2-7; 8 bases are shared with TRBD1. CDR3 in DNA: TGTGCCAGTCGACAGGGGCGGGAGCAGTACTTC. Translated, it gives CASRQGREQYF. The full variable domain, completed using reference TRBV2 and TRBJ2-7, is EPEVTQTPSHQVTQMGQEVILRCVPISNHLYFYWYRQILGQKVEFLVSFYNNEISEKSEIFDDQFSVERPDGSNFTLKIRSTKLEDSAMYFCASRQGREQYFGPGTRLTVT.